These 23 T cell receptor beta chains were all obtained from the same sample, sequenced in a study of sequential checkpoint blockade in melanoma. Treatment meaning: randomized to nivolumab then ipilimumab (arm A) or the reverse (arm B). Sequencing used immunoSEQ multiplex PCR; TCRdb keeps in-frame clones, though not all of them. Found here are about 11,000 clones, roughly 80% of them singletons; the top ten hold under 13%. The source material was CD8+ T cells sorted from blood (inferred from file names), sampled from a patient given nivolumab and ipilimumab in sequence. These TCRs come from a human donor with melanoma.

This chain connects TRBV28 to TRBJ2-1; 10 nucleotides line up with TRBD2. J gave up 0 bases and V 6 bases, and 5 bases lay outside the gene matches. This CDR3 spans 16 amino acids. Germline V gene sequence: CDR1 MDHEN, CDR2 SYDVKM. This CDR3 is CASRRLAGISYNEQFF. The CDR3 nucleotides read TGTGCCAGCAGGCGACTAGCGGGTATCTCCTACAATGAGCAGTTCTTC.

The table lists this clone with a few counts. CDR3 protein: CASSPAAGGPSYNEQFF. Here the CDR3 DNA reads TGTGCCAGCAGCCCAGCTGCGGGAGGGCCCTCCTACAATGAGCAGTTCTTC. The gene calls are TRBV7-3 and TRBJ2-1; TRBD2 matches 9 bases. This CDR3 is built from 17 residues. The germline V gene encodes CDR1 SGHTA and CDR2 FQGTGA. V dropped 5 bases and J dropped 0; count of bases not matched to a gene: 8.

As DNA, the CDR3 is TGTGCCAGCAGTTTAATTTCGGCAGGGGGCGGCTCTGGGGCCAACGTCCTGACTTTC. Its translation: CASSLISAGGGSGANVLTF. The rearrangement uses TRBV27 and TRBJ2-6; 8 nucleotides line up with TRBD1. The CDR3 loop spans 19 amino acids. V gave up 2 bases and J gave up 0 bases; unmatched junction bases: 9. CDR1 and CDR2 (germline): MNHEY, SMNVEV (reference sequence).

This sequence joins TRBV29-1 and TRBJ2-1; 7 positions match TRBD1. The CDR3 sequence is 12 residues long. Germline V gene data show CDR1 as SQVTM and CDR2 as ANQGSEA. Trimming cost V 7 bases and J 3 bases; bases outside gene matches: 3. In DNA form, the CDR3 reads TGCAGCGACCGACAGGGCTACAATGAGCAGTTCTTC. This sequence encodes CSDRQGYNEQFF.

The chain joins TRBV19 to TRBJ2-7; the match to TRBD2 covers 9 bases. CDR1 is LNHDA and CDR2 is SQIVND in the germline V gene (reference sequence). V gave up 5 bases and J gave up 2 bases; unmatched junction bases: 7. This CDR3 region has 15 residues. CDR3 sequence reads: CASSPAASGAYEQYF. The CDR3 DNA follows: TGTGCCAGTAGTCCCGCGGCTAGCGGGGCCTACGAGCAGTACTTC.

The chain links TRBV28 to TRBJ1-2; TRBD1 matches 9 bases. The CDR3 sequence is 13 residues long. V gave up 8 bases and J gave up 6 bases; unmatched junction bases: 7. Germline values: CDR1 MDHEN, CDR2 SYDVKM. CDR3 amino acids: CASLGQGIDGYTF. CDR3 coding DNA: TGTGCCAGCCTTGGACAGGGGATCGATGGCTACACCTTC.

This clone has just one count. The V and J genes are TRBV7-6 and TRBJ2-1; 9 nucleotides match TRBD2. The CDR3 has 16 residues. Germline loops: CDR1 SGHVS, CDR2 FNYEAQ. Unmatched junction bases numbered 9, after V lost 3 bases and J lost 6 bases. The CDR3 nucleotides are TGTGCCAGCAGCTTCCTGCGGGAGGGCCGAGGCAATGAGCAGTTCTTC. Residues: CASSFLREGRGNEQFF. Supplemented by reference TRBV7-6 and TRBJ2-1, the full variable domain reads GAGVSQSPRYKVTKRGQDVALRCDPISGHVSLYWYRQALGQGPEFLTYFNYEAQQDKSGLPNDRFSAERPEGSISTLTIQRTEQRDSAMYRCASSFLREGRGNEQFFGPGTRLTVL.

V usage is TRBV29-1 and J usage is TRBJ2-5; the match to TRBD1 covers 7 bases. CDR3 length equals 15 residues. The V segment lost 2 bases and the J segment 5 bases; nucleotides outside the gene matches: 11. CDR1 is SQVTM, CDR2 ANQGSEA, per germline. The CDR3 DNA reads as TGCAGCGTTGAATCCCCCGGACAGGAGGAGGAGACCCAGTACTTC. It codes for CSVESPGQEEETQYF.

V is TRBV11-3 and J is TRBJ2-7; D is unresolved. CDR3 length: 12 amino acids. The germline V and J ends were trimmed by 11 bases and 6 bases, with 17 bases remaining between them. Germline V gene data show CDR1 as SGHNT and CDR2 as YENEEA. CDR3 sequence (DNA): TGTGCCTACTTGCGGTACGTGCGCGAGCAGTACTTC. Translation gives CAYLRYVREQYF. Using reference TRBV11-3 and TRBJ2-7 for the parts outside the CDR3, the full variable domain is EAGVVQSPRYKIIEKKQPVAFWCNPISGHNTLYWYLQNLGQGPELLIRYENEEAVDDSQLPKDRFSAERLKGVDSTLKIQPAELGDSAVYLCAYLRYVREQYFGPGTRLTVT.

The chain joins TRBV27 to TRBJ2-7; 7 nucleotides match TRBD1. The CDR3 runs to 15 residues. CDR1 is MNHEY, CDR2 SMNVEV, per germline (reference sequence). V gave up 5 bases and J gave up 2 bases; unmatched junction bases: 9. CDR3 coding DNA: TGTGCCAGCAGTGCAACAGGGGACCCCGCCTACGAGCAGTACTTC. It is translated as CASSATGDPAYEQYF.

V is TRBV5-5 and J is TRBJ1-2; D gene unclear. Germline CDR1 and CDR2: SGHKS and YYEKEE (reference sequence). Deletions cut 4 bases from V and 3 bases from J, with 10 bases between. This CDR3 is 13 amino acids long. The CDR3 bases are TGTGCCAGCAGCATTACAGCCGACTATGGCTACACCTTC. Translated: CASSITADYGYTF.

The chain combines TRBV5-1 with TRBJ1-3, with D perhaps TRBD1 (6 bases). CDR3 length: 15 amino acids. Germline assignment: CDR1 SGHRS and CDR2 YFSETQ. The ends were cut back, 0 bases at V and 4 bases at J, with 11 bases in the middle. CDR3 DNA sequence: TGCGCCAGCAGCTTGGATGGGGGCGTCGGAAACACCATATATTTT. Translated: CASSLDGGVGNTIYF.

V usage is TRBV7-8 and J usage is TRBJ2-7, with 11 positions matching TRBD2. The germline V gene has CDR1 SGHVS and CDR2 FQNEAQ. The CDR3 contains 16 residues. After removal of 5 bases from V and 7 bases from J, the junction contained 13 bases not matched to a gene. The CDR3 protein is CASSNRLAGSAFEQYF. CDR3 nucleotide sequence: TGTGCCAGCAGCAACAGACTAGCGGGAAGCGCCTTTGAGCAGTACTTC.

The J gene is TRBJ2-7, the V gene TRBV27; D is ambiguous. V dropped 5 bases and J dropped 3 bases, with 11 bases sitting between them. The germline gives CDR1 MNHEY, CDR2 SMNVEV (reference sequence). This CDR3 comprises 13 residues. The CDR3 protein is CASSPSRIYEQYF. The CDR3 nucleotides read TGTGCCAGCAGTCCGAGTCGAATCTACGAGCAGTACTTC.

CDR3: CASSLGPDIQYNEQFF. CDR3 nucleotides: TGTGCCAGCAGCTTAGGTCCGGACATACAATACAATGAGCAGTTCTTC. This sequence joins TRBV7-2 and TRBJ2-1, with a tentative D call TRBD1 (5 bases). This CDR3 has 16 amino acids. The V end was cut by 1 base, the J end by 4 bases, with 14 bases between. Germline loops: CDR1 SGHTA, CDR2 FQGNSA. The whole variable domain, filled in from reference TRBV7-2 and TRBJ2-1, reads GAGVSQSPSNKVTEKGKDVELRCDPISGHTALYWYRQSLGQGLEFLIYFQGNSAPDKSGLPSDRFSAERTGGSVSTLTIQRTQQEDSAVYLCASSLGPDIQYNEQFFGPGTRLTVL.

The rearrangement links TRBV19 to TRBJ2-7; D perhaps matches TRBD2 (6 bases). V lost 5 bases and J lost 4, with 12 bases in between. This CDR3 comprises 13 residues. The germline V gene has CDR1 LNHDA and CDR2 SQIVND (reference sequence). The CDR3 spells CASSPTSGYEQYF. DNA for the CDR3: TGTGCCAGTAGTCCGACTAGTGGGTACGAGCAGTACTTC.

The chain has TRBV7-9 and TRBJ2-1; 7 nucleotides match TRBD1. Trimming at V came to 4 bases and at J to 4 bases, leaving 7 bases not matched to a gene. The CDR3 length is 15 residues. Per germline, CDR1 SEHNR and CDR2 FQNEAQ (reference sequence). CDR3 sequence reads: CASSSPGDSYNEQFF. The CDR3 nucleotides read TGTGCCAGCAGCTCCCCCGGGGACAGTTACAATGAGCAGTTCTTC.

The CDR3 reads CSVVTGENSYEQYF. The CDR3 coding sequence is TGCAGCGTCGTTACAGGGGAGAACTCCTACGAGCAGTACTTC. The chain combines TRBV29-1 with TRBJ2-7; 7 positions agree with TRBD1. This CDR3 is built from 14 residues. CDR1 and CDR2 (germline): SQVTM, ANQGSEA. V trimming: 6 bases; J trimming: 0 bases; junction bases outside the gene matches: 8.

This chain connects TRBV15 to TRBJ2-1; 8 positions match TRBD2. The CDR3 loop spans 16 amino acids. The germline V gene has CDR1 LNHNV and CDR2 YYDKDF (reference sequence). The V gene end was trimmed by 0 bases and the J gene end by 5 bases; junction bases not matched to a gene: 6. The CDR3 nucleotides read TGTGCCACCAGCAGAGATGCGGGAGGCGACAACAATGAGCAGTTCTTC. Amino acid sequence: CATSRDAGGDNNEQFF.

The chain couples TRBV5-5 to TRBJ2-7; D possibly corresponds to TRBD1 (6 bases). The CDR3 has 16 residues. Germline V lookup: CDR1 SGHKS, CDR2 YYEKEE (reference sequence). V was trimmed by 2 bases and J by 4 bases, leaving 19 bases between them. CDR3 nucleotides: TGTGCCAGCAGCTTAACCGGGACAAGGGATCTATACGAGCAGTACTTC. This translates into CASSLTGTRDLYEQYF.

The chain joins TRBV4-1 to TRBJ2-7; TRBD1 aligns across 9 bases. CDR3 size: 14 residues. The germline CDR1 and CDR2 sequences are MGHRA and YSYEKL. Trimming at V came to 8 bases and at J to 2 bases, leaving 7 bases not matched to a gene. The CDR3 loop is CASSMGQGTYEQYF. As DNA, the CDR3 is TGCGCCAGCTCGATGGGACAGGGTACCTACGAGCAGTACTTC.

This clone has only a few counts. The chain has TRBV7-9 and TRBJ2-7; TRBD1 matches at 7 bases. The germline CDR1 and CDR2 sequences are SEHNR and FQNEAQ (reference sequence). The trim removed 2 bases at V and 5 bases at J, leaving 6 bases unmatched. The CDR3 has 14 amino acids. This CDR3 reads CASSLSDRANEQYF. The DNA for the CDR3 is TGTGCCAGCAGCTTATCCGACAGGGCCAACGAGCAGTACTTC.

About this clone itself: The junction departs from germline at one end; a sequencing error may be responsible. The V and J genes are TRBV6-6 and TRBJ2-3; 7 nucleotides match TRBD2. There are 14 residues in the CDR3. Germline CDR1 reads MNHNY; CDR2 reads SVGAGI (reference sequence). The CDR3 nucleotides are TGTGCCAGCGGTTACGGGACTATTGCAGATACGCAGTATTTT. It is translated as CASGYGTIADTQYF.